Listed below are T cell receptor beta chains from one sample, sequenced in a study of OX40 agonist ivuxolimab in advanced cancers. Sequenced by immunoSEQ multiplex PCR; TCRdb stores in-frame clones only, minus some. The data hold 55,000 to 65,000 clones, with roughly 85% observed a single time. Here the sequenced sample was CD4+ or CD8+ T cells sorted from blood, taken in a trial of the OX40 agonist ivuxolimab. The receptors originated from an adult with an advanced solid tumor such as melanoma, head and neck, liver or kidney cancer. Each CDR3 is given with its conserved first and last residue. D genes are given only for firm matches. The size of a clone is reported for some rows only, either as once, few or many, or as a class for expanded clones.

CDR3nt,CDR3aa,j_gene,abundance,d_gene,v_gene
TGTGCCAGCAGCCGAAATCCCACTCCGGGACAGGGTCTGAGCGGGGAGCTGTTTTTT,CASSRNPTPGQGLSGELFF,TRBJ2-2,-,TRBD1,TRBV7-2
TGCGCCAGCAGCGGACAGGGGTACGAGCAGTACTTC,CASSGQGYEQYF,TRBJ2-7,-,TRBD1,TRBV5-1
TGCGCCAGCGGAAGACAGGGGTGGGATGGAGCTAATGAAAAACTGTTTTTT,CASGRQGWDGANEKLFF,TRBJ1-4,-,TRBD1,TRBV5-1
TGTGCCAGCAGCTTGGAAGGGTCCGGGGAGCTGTTTTTT,CASSLEGSGELFF,TRBJ2-2,-,-,TRBV5-4
TGTGCCAGCAGCAATCGCAGTGGACCCTACGAGCAGTACTTC,CASSNRSGPYEQYF,TRBJ2-7,-,-,TRBV27
TGTGCCAGCACCCCCCCCCACTCCTATGGCTACACCTTC,CASTPPHSYGYTF,TRBJ1-2,-,-,TRBV28
TGTGCCAGCAGCCCAATACAAACGGGGGGTGGGGCGGATACGCAGTATTTT,CASSPIQTGGGADTQYF,TRBJ2-3,-,TRBD2,TRBV11-2
TGTGCCAGCAGTTTAGTACCGATGAACACTGAAGCTTTCTTT,CASSLVPMNTEAFF,TRBJ1-1,-,-,TRBV27
TGTGCCAGCAGCCCCAAGTCACGGGTCCGCCAAGAGACCCAGTACTTC,CASSPKSRVRQETQYF,TRBJ2-5,-,-,TRBV7-9
TGCAGTGCCCTTGCCAGCTACGAGCAGTACTTC,CSALASYEQYF,TRBJ2-7,-,-,TRBV20-1
TGCGCCAGCAGCCAAGATCGAGGGGGCCCACCCCTGGCTTTCTTT,CASSQDRGGPPLAFF,TRBJ1-1,-,TRBD1,TRBV4-1
TGTGCCAGCAGCTATCGGGGGCCCTCCGGTGGAAACACCATATATTTT,CASSYRGPSGGNTIYF,TRBJ1-3,-,-,TRBV5-6
TGTGCCAGCAGCTCCGGCCCCGGGGGAGAGACCCAGTACTTC,CASSSGPGGETQYF,TRBJ2-5,-,-,TRBV7-3
TGTGCCAGCAGTTCCACCTCCGGAGACTACGAGCAGTACTTC,CASSSTSGDYEQYF,TRBJ2-7,once,-,TRBV27
TGTGCCAGCAGTCCAGGATCACAAAAACTGTTTTTT,CASSPGSQKLFF,TRBJ1-4,-,-,TRBV6-5
TGTGCCAGTAGCGCCGACGGCCTCTCTGGAAACACCATATATTTT,CASSADGLSGNTIYF,TRBJ1-3,-,-,TRBV19
TGTGCCAGCAATGAGGCGATCTCTGGAAACACCATATATTTT,CASNEAISGNTIYF,TRBJ1-3,-,-,TRBV7-9
TGTGCCAGCAGTACCGGGGACGTGGCCTACGAGCAGTACTTC,CASSTGDVAYEQYF,TRBJ2-7,-,-,TRBV6-1
TGTGCTAGTGCTTTGGGGCCCTCGGCAGGCTACACCTTC,CASALGPSAGYTF,TRBJ1-2,once,-,TRBV12-5
TGTGCCAGCACCTCCTGGGGGGGGTGGGATCTCAGCTACACCTTC,CASTSWGGWDLSYTF,TRBJ1-2,-,-,TRBV11-2
TGTGCCAGCAGTGTTCTGACAGGGGTGACCTACGAGCAGTACTTC,CASSVLTGVTYEQYF,TRBJ2-7,-,TRBD1,TRBV6-1
TGTGCCAGCAGCCCCGGGACCAGTGTTGTAGATACGCAGTATTTT,CASSPGTSVVDTQYF,TRBJ2-3,-,-,TRBV11-2
TGTGCCAGTAGTGTGTCGACAGGACCCACAGATACGCAGTATTTT,CASSVSTGPTDTQYF,TRBJ2-3,-,-,TRBV19
TGTGCCAGCAGTGACAGGGGCTCCTACGAGCAGTACTTC,CASSDRGSYEQYF,TRBJ2-7,-,TRBD1,TRBV6-5
TGTGCCAGCAGCGCACAGTTTAATGAAAAACTGTTTTTT,CASSAQFNEKLFF,TRBJ1-4,once,-,TRBV2
TGCGCCAGTAGGACAGGGATCACAGATACGCAGTATTTT,CASRTGITDTQYF,TRBJ2-3,few,TRBD1,TRBV5-1
TGCGCCAGCAGCCCTCAGGGGGCTCTGAACTATGGCTACACCTTC,CASSPQGALNYGYTF,TRBJ1-2,-,TRBD1,TRBV4-3
TGCAGCGCCGGGACAGGGACCGGAGGTGAGCAGTTCTTC,CSAGTGTGGEQFF,TRBJ2-1,-,TRBD1,TRBV29-1
TGTGCCAGCAGGGAGAGCGGGGGGGCCACAGAGACCCAGTACTTC,CASRESGGATETQYF,TRBJ2-5,-,TRBD2,TRBV2
TGTGCCAGCAGACAAGGGGCCAAGAACACTGAAGCTTTCTTT,CASRQGAKNTEAFF,TRBJ1-1,few,-,TRBV6-6
TGTGCCTGGATGGAAGGGCAAGAGACCCAGTACTTC,CAWMEGQETQYF,TRBJ2-5,-,-,TRBV30
TGTGCCAGTAGTACGTCCGGGACAGGGCTGACGGGGGAGCTGTTTTTT,CASSTSGTGLTGELFF,TRBJ2-2,-,TRBD1,TRBV19
TGTGCCAGCAGCCCCCGGGGATATAATTCACCCCTCCACTTT,CASSPRGYNSPLHF,TRBJ1-6,-,-,TRBV5-6
TGTGCCAGCAGCTTAGCCACAGGGTACAATGAGCAGTTCTTC,CASSLATGYNEQFF,TRBJ2-1,-,-,TRBV11-3
TGCGCCAGCAGCTTGGAGGGGACTAGCGGGGGTGAGACCCAGTACTTC,CASSLEGTSGGETQYF,TRBJ2-5,-,TRBD2,TRBV5-1
TGCAGCGCTCGATTGATTCGGGGAAACACCATATATTTT,CSARLIRGNTIYF,TRBJ1-3,-,-,TRBV29-1
TGTGCCAGCAGCTTCCCCACGGGGGTATTGGGCTACGAGCAATACTTC,CASSFPTGVLGYEQYF,TRBJ2-7,-,-,TRBV7-2